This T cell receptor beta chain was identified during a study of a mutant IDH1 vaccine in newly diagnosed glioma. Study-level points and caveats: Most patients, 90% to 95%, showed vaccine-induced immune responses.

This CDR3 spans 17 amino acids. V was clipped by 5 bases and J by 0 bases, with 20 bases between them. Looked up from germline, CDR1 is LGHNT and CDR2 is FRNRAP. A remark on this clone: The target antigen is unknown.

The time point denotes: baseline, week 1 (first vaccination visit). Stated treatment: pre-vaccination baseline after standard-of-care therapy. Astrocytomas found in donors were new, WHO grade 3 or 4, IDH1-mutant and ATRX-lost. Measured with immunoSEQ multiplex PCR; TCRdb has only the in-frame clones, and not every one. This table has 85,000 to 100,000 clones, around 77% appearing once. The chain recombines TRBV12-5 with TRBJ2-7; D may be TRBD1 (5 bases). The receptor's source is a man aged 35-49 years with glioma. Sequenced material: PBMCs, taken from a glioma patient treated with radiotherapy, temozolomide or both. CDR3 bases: TGTGCTAGTGGTGGCCGACAGTGGACCCGGGCCTCCTACGAGCAGTACTTC. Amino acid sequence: CASGGRQWTRASYEQYF.